This T cell receptor (delta chain) stems from a study of human gamma delta and Vdelta1 T cells. TCRdb re-identified clones in the PCR reads via CATT. Of about 1,400 delta-chain clones detected, 40% to 50% appear once; the ten largest clones hold approximately 4.8%. Germline V CDR1 and CDR2: TSWWSYY, QGS. The CDR3 sequence is 21 residues long. V dropped 4 bases and J dropped 0; count of bases not matched to a gene: 17. Input material: Vdelta1 gamma-delta T cells from blood. The chain employs TRDV1 and TRDJ1; 13 nucleotides match TRDD3. The receptor comes from a human donor in good health. Here the CDR3 DNA reads TGTGCTCTTGGGGGTCTTTTGTACTGGGGGATACGCCGAATGGACACCGATAAACTCATCTTT. It yields the protein CALGGLLYWGIRRMDTDKLIF.